This T cell receptor beta chain originates from a study of shared clonotypes between healthy human individuals (dated by TCRdb to about 2020). A note on the overall study: Two women and three men aged 18 to 49 years were included in the cohort. The study deeply sequenced blood TCR repertoires of about 5 healthy adults to estimate repertoire size and the extent of clonotype sharing between individuals. Per donor, leukapheresis produced somewhere between about 0.8 and 9.5 billion PBMCs. For each donor, three plates each were used for CD4 naive and CD4 memory, two plates were used for CD8 naive, and one plate was used for CD8 memory. Different laboratories and diverse techniques were used to prepare libraries and sequence TCR repertoires, to increase sequencing depth and limit assay-specific biases. On the study overall, not on this receptor specifically: The small number of donors limited the genetic and exposure-history diversity represented. Incomplete sequencing was indicated by rarefaction of sorted-subset datasets, despite the large sequencing depth. Sampling was limited to blood, and TCR repertoires in tissue likely differ from TCR repertoires in blood. Naive subsets generally had larger estimated clonotype richness than memory subsets. Sharing across several donors was observed for around 5% of naive CD4, under 4% of naive CD8, around 2.5% of memory CD4, and around 0.42% of memory CD8 clonotypes. Clonotypes shared by all four sorted-subset donors showed higher generation probabilities than non-shared clonotypes. Based on pairwise subsampling, the degree of clonotype sharing among donors was expected to be affected by sequencing depth.

Using the deep immunoSEQ assay, multiplex PCR amplified TCR CDR3 regions from genomic DNA. For each cell subset, the extracted genomic DNA was distributed evenly across all wells of several immunoSEQ 96-well plates, and each plate served as one replicate. For sorted subsets, 200 ng of genomic DNA, equivalent to some 30,000 T cell genomes, went into each replicate PCR. Purified libraries were quantified with a Qubit 3.0 fluorometer, sized on a Bioanalyzer 2100, and re-quantified with the KAPA Library Quantification kit. Each immunoSEQ 96-well plate was sequenced on its own single-read 150-cycle Illumina NextSeq 550 flow cell. On the study's bioinformatics: Because the immunoSEQ output held only junctional sequences and lacked quality scores, the filtering could not match the filtering applied to full-length reads. To assign V/J genes and CDR3, sequences were annotated against IMGT germline references using PyIR, a Python wrapper for IgBLAST v1.9. Reads with weak V/J assignments (E-value above 1e-6), missing CDR3, stop codons, out-of-frame junctions, or ambiguous translated residues were removed. V3J clonotypes were defined by identical inferred V gene, J gene, and CDR3 amino acid sequence. Percentage overlap between repertoires was calculated by dividing the number of shared unique clonotypes by the size of the smaller repertoire. Three approaches were used to assess repertoire richness: RTK rarefaction, the Chao1 estimator, and Recon v2.1 estimates of unobserved clonotypes. Generation probabilities were computed with OLGA for all TCRbeta clonotypes obtained by the gDNA method from a handful of donors. TCRdb took this table from immuneACCESS and kept in-frame rearrangements with V and J called. Such tables lack part of the clones; where checked against another copy, unresolved V genes explain under half of the gap, and the rest is unexplained. V and J calls and clone size come straight from that table; D and trimming were deduced from the DNA. The sample yields 550,000 to 700,000 clones; 55% to 85% were counted once. The top ten clones comprise 1.5% to 2% of the sample.

As to this clone: Its antigen is currently not known. There are no base qualities to consult, and no much larger clone falls within one base.

The donors were healthy, HIV-negative adults who had no recently reported acute infections or vaccinations. Every donor was a Caucasian adult living in Nashville, Tennessee, USA. CD4+ T cells were enriched by magnetic negative selection; naive cells were then positively selected on CD45RA, and the negative fraction formed the memory subset. Blood was obtained by leukapheresis, after which PBMCs were separated by Ficoll-Histopaque density gradient centrifugation and cryopreserved in liquid nitrogen vapor phase. Analytical flow cytometry was used to check the purity and quantity of every magnetically sorted T cell population. From each sorted fraction, genomic DNA was isolated and quantified by UV absorbance on a Nanodrop 2000c. The sample consisted of memory CD4+ T cells sorted from blood. In the paper's terms, the cell subset or site label means: CD45RA-negative fraction. The clonotype comes from a woman under 40 in good health.

The CDR3 in this case is CASPDDARSNVLTF. DNA sequence: TGTGCCTCGCCAGACGATGCTCGGTCCAACGTCCTGACTTTC. This chain joins TRBV30 to TRBJ2-6, with the D gene not confidently named. The CDR3 runs 14 amino acids, cysteine and phenylalanine included. Kept here is only the CDR3 DNA, which spans 42 bases and is read in frame from base 1. V drops 7 bases and J drops 8 bases, leaving 18 bases in between. Based on the germline V gene (reference sequence), the CDR1 and CDR2 sequences are GTSNPN and SVGIG. Reference TRBV30 and TRBJ2-6 proteins supply the regions before and after the CDR3; the full variable domain is: SQTIHQWPATLVQPVGSPLSLECTVEGTSNPNLYWYRQAAGRGLQLLFYSVGIGQISSEVPQNLSASRPQDRQFILSSKKLLLSDSGFYLCASPDDARSNVLTFGAGSRLTVL.